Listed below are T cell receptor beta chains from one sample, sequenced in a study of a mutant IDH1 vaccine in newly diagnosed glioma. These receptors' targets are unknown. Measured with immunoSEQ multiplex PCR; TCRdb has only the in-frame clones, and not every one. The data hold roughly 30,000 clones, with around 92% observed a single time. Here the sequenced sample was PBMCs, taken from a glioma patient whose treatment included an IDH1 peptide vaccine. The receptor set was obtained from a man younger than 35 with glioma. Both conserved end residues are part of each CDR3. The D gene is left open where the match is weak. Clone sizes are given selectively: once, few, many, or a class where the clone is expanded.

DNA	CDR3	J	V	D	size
TGTGCCAGCAGTTTATGGAAGCCAGGGTCCCATTACGAGCAGTACTTC	CASSLWKPGSHYEQYF	TRBJ2-7	TRBV28	.	.
TGTGCCAGCAGGAGACAGGGCAACTATGGCTACACCTTC	CASRRQGNYGYTF	TRBJ1-2	TRBV19	TRBD1	.
TGCGCCAGCAGCTTGGAATGGGGCAGCTATGGCTACACCTTC	CASSLEWGSYGYTF	TRBJ1-2	TRBV5-1	.	once
TGTGCCAGCTCAGTCCCGGGACAAGGGGAGACCCAGTACTTC	CASSVPGQGETQYF	TRBJ2-5	TRBV18	.	.
TGTGCCAGCAGCGGGAACACTGAAGCTTTCTTT	CASSGNTEAFF	TRBJ1-1	TRBV7-2	.	.
TGTGCCAGCAGTGGGACAGCTGAAGCTTTCTTT	CASSGTAEAFF	TRBJ1-1	TRBV2	.	.
TGTGCCAGCAGTGAAACCCACCGGGAGACCCAGTACTTC	CASSETHRETQYF	TRBJ2-5	TRBV6-1	.	once
TGTGCCAGCAGTGAAGGGACTAGCGTTTCCTACGAGCAGTACTTC	CASSEGTSVSYEQYF	TRBJ2-7	TRBV2	TRBD2	.
TGCGCCAGCAGCCAAGTTCTGTCCCCGGGACAGGTTTTTGACTATGGCTACACCTTC	CASSQVLSPGQVFDYGYTF	TRBJ1-2	TRBV4-3	TRBD1	.
TGCGCCAGCAGCTTGGTTTCATCTAGCGGGGGCTTAGTGTACTTC	CASSLVSSSGGLVYF	TRBJ2-7	TRBV5-1	TRBD2	.
TGCGCCAGCAGTGTCGGGGGCAGCAATCAGCCCCAGCATTTT	CASSVGGSNQPQHF	TRBJ1-5	TRBV10-1	.	.
TGCAGCGCATGTGACTCCCGCAATCAGCCCCAGCATTTT	CSACDSRNQPQHF	TRBJ1-5	TRBV29-1	.	once
TGTGCCAGCAGCTCCGGGACAGGGACGGGCACTGAAGCTTTCTTT	CASSSGTGTGTEAFF	TRBJ1-1	TRBV7-3	TRBD1	.
TGTGCCAGCAGCTTAGTCCCCCGTAAGGTGGGCGCAGATACGCAGTATTTT	CASSLVPRKVGADTQYF	TRBJ2-3	TRBV7-9	.	.
TGTGCCAGCAGTCTCGAGAGGGGGGCCAACGTCCTGACTTTC	CASSLERGANVLTF	TRBJ2-6	TRBV27	.	.
TGTGCCTGGAGTTATTGGGGGAACACTGAAGCTTTCTTT	CAWSYWGNTEAFF	TRBJ1-1	TRBV30	.	.
TGCGCCAGCAGCACCACAGGGGTTGCGGGCACAGATACGCAGTATTTT	CASSTTGVAGTDTQYF	TRBJ2-3	TRBV4-3	TRBD1	.
TGTGCCAGCAGCGTGGGGGGCCGATCACCCTACGAGCAGTACTTC	CASSVGGRSPYEQYF	TRBJ2-7	TRBV9	.	.
TGTGCCAGCTCACCGACGATACAGTCAAACACTGAAGCTTTCTTT	CASSPTIQSNTEAFF	TRBJ1-1	TRBV18	.	.
TGTGCCAGCAGTAGACAGGGGGCAACCCAAGAGACCCAGTACTTC	CASSRQGATQETQYF	TRBJ2-5	TRBV28	TRBD1	.
TGCGCCAGCAGCCAAGAGTACAATCAGCCCCAGCATTTT	CASSQEYNQPQHF	TRBJ1-5	TRBV4-1	.	.
TGTGCCTGGAACAGGGGGATTAATCAGCCCCAGCATTTT	CAWNRGINQPQHF	TRBJ1-5	TRBV30	TRBD1	.
TGTGCCAGCAGCTGGACAGGGAACTATGGCTACACCTTC	CASSWTGNYGYTF	TRBJ1-2	TRBV7-2	TRBD1	once